Shown below are 3 T cell receptor beta chains from a single sample sequenced in a study of CD8+ T cells in alopecia areata (dated by TCRdb to about 2018). The method behind the library was the immunoSEQ multiplex PCR assay. RNA was extracted from all samples and reverse transcribed into cDNA, which served as template for TCR sequencing. The source is immuneACCESS, and TCRdb retained only in-frame sequences with V and J called. Part of the clones is not carried over; for the studies checked, unresolved V genes explain less than half of this, and the remainder is unexplained. The sample table holds approximately 210,000 clones, of which under 70% were seen once. Jointly, the top ten make up about 4.2% of the sample. The sample's time point label, in plain terms: more than three weeks on oral tofacitinib. Reading the label with the study, this specimen's treatment or condition is: oral pan-JAK inhibitor, 5-10 mg twice daily.

The input for sequencing was CD4+ T cells sorted from blood, taken at week 4, from a patient treated with tofacitinib. The source of these receptors is a human donor with alopecia areata.

This clone was counted between two and nine times. A junction boundary mismatches the germline segment, possibly from a read error. The chain recombines TRBV30 with TRBJ1-4; D is undetermined. The CDR3 spans 13 residues. Per germline, CDR1 GTSNPN and CDR2 SVGIG (reference sequence). The CDR3 region is CAWSVDPSPERVF. The DNA for the CDR3 is TGTGCCTGGAGTGTAGATCCCTCGCCTGAGAGGGTTTTT.

This rearrangement joins TRBV28 to TRBJ2-4; TRBD2 aligns across 13 bases. From germline, CDR1 is MDHEN and CDR2 SYDVKM. Trimming cost V 5 bases and J 6 bases; bases outside gene matches: 7. The CDR3 has 16 residues. The CDR3 nucleotides are TGTGCCAGCAGTACGACTAGCGGGGGGCAGGGAAACATTCAGTACTTC. Amino acid sequence: CASSTTSGGQGNIQYF. The full variable domain, in which reference TRBV28 and TRBJ2-4 provide the parts outside the CDR3, is DVKVTQSSRYLVKRTGEKVFLECVQDMDHENMFWYRQDPGLGLRLIYFSYDVKMKEKGDIPEGYSVSREKKERFSLILESASTNQTSMYLCASSTTSGGQGNIQYFGAGTRLSVL.

CDR3 in amino acids: CASSPGFGQYF. The CDR3 DNA sequence: TGTGCCAGCAGCCCGGGTTTTGGGCAGTACTTC. The chain links TRBV7-9 to TRBJ2-7, with D unresolved. The CDR3 is 11 amino acids. Germline assignment: CDR1 SEHNR and CDR2 FQNEAQ (reference sequence). Trimming removed 5 bases from V and 9 bases from J, with 11 bases in between.